Described below is a single T cell receptor (beta chain) sequence and its context. This sample is drawn from a study of control samples from healthy donors and cancer patients. Per germline, CDR1 MGHRA and CDR2 YSYEKL. The ends were cut back, 0 bases at V and 7 bases at J, with 12 bases in the middle. This CDR3 spans 14 amino acids. This table comes from immunoSEQ multiplex PCR, and its TCRdb copy is limited to in-frame clones, with some not included. The sample has about 55,000 clones, about 95% seen once. This receptor was obtained from a man under 40 in good health. V gene TRBV4-1 combines with J gene TRBJ1-1; D not certain. The sample taken for sequencing was blood. CDR3 nucleotide sequence: TGCGCCAGCAGCCAAGATCTTTCGGGGATTGAAGCTTTCTTT. It translates to CASSQDLSGIEAFF.